The T cell receptor beta chain described here comes from a study of OX40 agonist ivuxolimab in advanced cancers. Study summary: Ivuxolimab is a fully human IgG2 antibody that activates OX40 (CD134). Checkpoint inhibitors had been given previously to roughly 40% of patients. Administration of intravenous ivuxolimab to patients occurred every 2 weeks at 0.01 to 10 mg/kg. Patients receiving dose escalation had hepatocellular carcinoma, melanoma, renal cell or head and neck cancer.

The CDR3 loop spans 15 amino acids. CDR1 is SGHVS and CDR2 is FQNEAQ in the germline V gene. V gave up 1 base and J gave up 2 bases, with 11 bases separating them. Only in-frame clones appear in the TCRdb table, and some are missing; sequencing was by immunoSEQ multiplex PCR. The sample consists of roughly 56,000 clones, roughly 85% of them appearing once. This chain links TRBV7-8 with TRBJ2-5; D is uncertain. The sequencing used CD4+ or CD8+ T cells sorted from blood, collected in a trial of the OX40 agonist ivuxolimab. The clonotype comes from an adult with an advanced solid tumor such as melanoma, head and neck, liver or kidney cancer. The CDR3 here is CASSLVFGLQETQYF. The CDR3 nucleotides are TGTGCCAGCAGCTTAGTATTCGGGCTGCAAGAGACCCAGTACTTC.